These T cell receptor beta chains were read from a single sample in a study of identical twins. TCRdb reanalysed the 5' RACE reads using MiXCR and keeps one entry per CDR3 protein. The sample includes 700,000 or so distinct CDR3 sequences, around 8.3% of them seen just once. The same data also contributed to another study, on yellow fever vaccine responses in identical twins.

Sequencing was performed on PBMCs. Receptor source: a woman under 30 in good health. The conserved cysteine and the conserved F or W are not part of the CDR3 here. The order of the fields is V gene, clone size, CDR3 length, CDR3 protein. A row's size may be missing; if present it is once, few, many or a size class.

v_call: TRBV4-2
clone_size: many
cdr3_length: 16
cdr3_aa: ASSHRIWREADSNEQF

v_call: TRBV6-5
clone_size: many
cdr3_length: 12
cdr3_aa: ASSLGVPNTEAF

v_call: TRBV20-1
clone_size: .
cdr3_length: 12
cdr3_aa: SARDRPPRETQY

v_call: TRBV11-2
clone_size: few
cdr3_length: 12
cdr3_aa: ASSLGTGYDEQF

v_call: TRBV6-6
clone_size: few
cdr3_length: 10
cdr3_aa: ASSTPDRRYT

v_call: TRBV20-1
clone_size: .
cdr3_length: 12
cdr3_aa: SAGVGSPSYEQY

v_call: TRBV7-6
clone_size: .
cdr3_length: 14
cdr3_aa: ASSLEGVRSTDTQY

v_call: TRBV28
clone_size: .
cdr3_length: 15
cdr3_aa: ASSPRGQGKFRETQY

v_call: TRBV6-5
clone_size: many
cdr3_length: 12
cdr3_aa: ASSYGVGNQPQH

v_call: TRBV6-2/TRBV6-3
clone_size: many
cdr3_length: 13
cdr3_aa: ASSTGQVHTGELF

v_call: TRBV28
clone_size: few
cdr3_length: 13
cdr3_aa: ASLPTGDHTGELF

v_call: TRBV7-3
clone_size: many
cdr3_length: 11
cdr3_aa: ASRDLATDTQY

v_call: TRBV2
clone_size: .
cdr3_length: 16
cdr3_aa: ASSERPRADRSNTEAF

v_call: TRBV12-3/TRBV12-4
clone_size: few
cdr3_length: 9
cdr3_aa: ASSYLGEAF